The source of this T cell receptor (beta chain) is a study of regulatory T cells in long-lasting Graves disease. Background on the study: Antithyroid drug exposure in newly diagnosed Graves' patients had lasted under 3 months.

As to time point: newly diagnosed GD, antithyroid drugs for less than 3 months. Researchers made the TCR library from RNA that was extracted from PBMCs. Study conclusions and caveats: Relative to newly diagnosed Graves' patients, persistent ones had lower TCR diversity.

There are 13 residues in the CDR3. V gave up 5 bases and J gave up 1 base, with 8 bases separating them. Germline-derived CDR1 and CDR2 are SEHNR and FQNEAQ (reference sequence). Sequencing libraries for TCR beta were prepared with iRepertoire HTBI primers and Arm-PCR of CDR3 regions. In the authors' workflow: Samples revealed around 56 TRBV and 15 or so TRBJ segments. TCRdb reanalysed the multiplex PCR reads using MiXCR and keeps one entry per CDR3 protein. The V and J calls were not made by the authors but by TCRdb's processing. The sample lists over 500,000 distinct CDR3 sequences, 16% occurring once. In its sample, this clonotype was seen many times. What it binds is unknown. The data were also submitted as part of a second study, on T cells in Graves' hyperthyroidism and ophthalmopathy. Per that paper: The HTBI primer set drove a first-round RT-PCR of the TCR CDR3.

The chain links TRBV7-9 to TRBJ1-1; D not certain. The source material was peripheral blood mononuclear cells (PBMCs), sampled at new diagnosis, from a patient treated with antithyroid drugs. The TCR originated in a woman under 40 with Graves disease. The CDR3 loop reads CASSLPSNTEAFF. DNA of the CDR3: TGTGCCAGCAGCCTCCCGTCGAACACTGAAGCTTTCTTT.